This T cell receptor (beta chain) was sequenced in a study of regulatory T cells in long-lasting Graves disease. The time point: newly diagnosed GD, antithyroid drugs for less than 3 months. PBMC-extracted RNA yielded the TCR library. This clonotype came up many times. Building of the TCR beta libraries involved iRepertoire HTBI primers and Arm-PCR of CDR3 regions. TCRdb independently ran MiXCR on the multiplex PCR reads; one entry per CDR3 protein. In the table there are approximately 470,000 distinct CDR3 sequences, roughly 16% of which are singletons. These data were also filed under a second study, of T cells in Graves' hyperthyroidism and ophthalmopathy.

This material consisted of peripheral blood mononuclear cells (PBMCs), taken at new diagnosis, from a patient treated with antithyroid drugs. The source is a man aged 40-50 years with Graves disease.

The CDR3 is CATSDAPGQGSYNEQFF. For the CDR3, the DNA is TGTGCCACCAGTGATGCGCCGGGACAGGGATCCTACAATGAGCAGTTCTTC. This chain connects TRBV24-1 to TRBJ2-1, with TRBD1 identical over 9 bases. There are 17 residues in the CDR3. V shed 3 bases, J shed 1 base, and the junction held 6 bases outside the gene matches. The germline CDR1 and CDR2 sequences are KGHDR and SFDVKD.